This T cell receptor beta chain is from a study of blood T cell repertoires in COVID-19. Study at large: Donors in the United States, Italy and Spain gave samples during acute or convalescent COVID-19. Sample material is recorded as cDNA or gDNA derived from T cells, B-cell-depleted T cells, or PBMCs.

Germline V CDR1 and CDR2: LNHDA, SQIVND (reference sequence). The CDR3 runs 15 residues. Trimming at V came to 4 bases and at J to 0 bases, leaving 2 bases not matched to a gene. In the source study's methods: Estimated nucleated cell counts came from reference gene primer amplification. Repertoires were generated with immunoSEQ multiplex PCR, while TCRdb's copy carries only in-frame clones and drops some. V, J and clone size are taken as reported in that table, and D and trimming were inferred from the DNA itself. The profile shows some 54,000 clones, approximately 91% of them singletons. This receptor was taken from a man aged 55 to 70 with acute or convalescent COVID-19. V and J are TRBV19 and TRBJ2-3; 9 bases are shared with TRBD1. The source material was peripheral blood. This chain's CDR3 is CASSTTGGSTDTQYF. As DNA, the CDR3 is TGTGCCAGTAGTACGACAGGGGGGAGCACAGATACGCAGTATTTT.